What follows are 28 T cell receptor beta chains derived from one specimen sequenced in a study of shared T cell receptors in the human thymus. Libraries were prepared by immunoSEQ multiplex PCR; TCRdb keeps only in-frame clonotypes and omits some of them. The sample shows hundreds of thousands of clones, 78% of them seen only once. These data were also filed under a second study, of human thymus T cells.

The specimen was thymocytes. The receptors here all came from a boy in the first two years of life with a congenital heart defect.

The rearrangement links TRBV6-6 to TRBJ2-4, with TRBD1 identical over 11 bases. Per the germline V gene, CDR1 is MNHNY and CDR2 is SVGAGI (reference sequence). V shed 4 bases, J shed 15 bases, and the junction held 8 bases outside the gene matches. The CDR3 sequence is 13 residues long. The CDR3 coding sequence is TGTGCCAGCAGTTTAGCCGGGACAGGGGGGGGGTACTTC. This sequence encodes CASSLAGTGGGYF.

This chain connects TRBV7-9 to TRBJ2-5, with 9 bases identical to TRBD1. Germline CDR1 is SEHNR and CDR2 is FQNEAQ (reference sequence). This CDR3 is built from 16 residues. The V segment lost 1 base and the J segment 5 bases; nucleotides outside the gene matches: 8. The CDR3 DNA follows: TGTGCCAGCAGCTTAGAGCCCTTCACAGGGGGCGAGACCCAGTACTTC. Protein sequence: CASSLEPFTGGETQYF.

The chain employs TRBV29-1 and TRBJ2-2; the D gene is possibly TRBD1 (6 bases). The CDR3 totals 12 residues. Germline lookup yields CDR1 SQVTM and CDR2 ANQGSEA. This CDR3 is CGGSRGTGELFF. CDR3 nucleotide sequence: TGCGGGGGTTCGAGGGGGACCGGGGAGCTGTTTTTT.

J is TRBJ1-5 and V is TRBV30; D is uncertain. CDR3 size: 14 residues. Germline assignment: CDR1 GTSNPN and CDR2 SVGIG (reference sequence). V lost 7 bases, J lost 8 bases, and 21 bases lay in between. CDR3 bases: TGTGCCTCCGACTCGGAAGATGGCCTTAAGCCCCAGCATTTT. Translation: CASDSEDGLKPQHF.

CDR3 sequence reads: CASSVRSTATNEKLFF. The DNA for the CDR3 is TGTGCCAGCAGCGTCCGGTCGACAGCAACTAATGAAAAACTGTTTTTT. This chain uses TRBV9 with TRBJ1-4; possible D gene TRBD1, 5 bases. The CDR3 spans 16 residues. Germline assignment: CDR1 SGDLS and CDR2 YYNGEE. Trimming stripped 2 bases from V and 0 bases from J, with 11 bases between.

The chain combines TRBV30 with TRBJ2-7; D is perhaps TRBD1 (6 bases). V was clipped by 0 bases and J by 4 bases, with 13 bases between them. There are 14 residues in the CDR3. Per the germline V gene, CDR1 is GTSNPN and CDR2 is SVGIG (reference sequence). The DNA for the CDR3 is TGTGCCTGGAGTGTACCTGGGGGCAAGTACGAGCAGTACTTC. It codes for CAWSVPGGKYEQYF.

The gene calls are TRBV15 and TRBJ2-5, with 14 bases fitting TRBD2. Losses at the gene ends were 5 bases for V and 3 bases for J; bases not matched to a gene: 11. Germline V gene lookup returns CDR1 LNHNV and CDR2 YYDKDF (reference sequence). There are 18 residues in the CDR3. DNA of the CDR3: TGTGCCACCAGCTCAGGGACTAGCGGGAGTGACAGGGAAGAGACCCAGTACTTC. This gives the protein CATSSGTSGSDREETQYF.

The chain is built from TRBV10-3 and TRBJ1-5; no clear D. The germline gives CDR1 ENHRY, CDR2 SYGVKD. This CDR3 region has 13 residues. The V and J ends lost 0 bases and 4 bases respectively, with 4 bases between them. CDR3 bases: TGTGCCATCAGTGAGTCAGAGAATCAGCCCCAGCATTTT. Translating it yields CAISESENQPQHF.

The chain carries TRBV10-3 and TRBJ2-1; 9 bases are shared with TRBD2. Germline V gene sequence: CDR1 ENHRY, CDR2 SYGVKD. The V gene end was trimmed by 3 bases and the J gene end by 7 bases; junction bases not matched to a gene: 13. This CDR3 spans 17 amino acids. The CDR3 here is CAISDPVPAGGINEQFF. The CDR3 DNA sequence: TGTGCCATCAGTGACCCCGTACCAGCGGGAGGAATAAATGAGCAGTTCTTC.

The V gene is TRBV18, the J gene TRBJ2-7; perhaps TRBD2 as D (5 bases). V gave up 2 bases and J gave up 4 bases, with 9 bases separating them. Germline CDR1 and CDR2: KGHSH and LQKENI. The CDR3 runs 13 residues. The CDR3 DNA is TGTGCCAGCTCACCAAGGGCGGGTTACGAGCAGTACTTC. Translation: CASSPRAGYEQYF.

The rearrangement links TRBV10-3 to TRBJ2-7; TRBD2 matches 12 bases. Germline V gene data show CDR1 as ENHRY and CDR2 as SYGVKD. V lost 5 bases to trimming and J lost 0 bases; unmatched junction nucleotides: 2. The CDR3 spans 15 residues. This chain's CDR3 is CAISQTSGSSYEQYF. In DNA, the CDR3 is TGTGCCATCAGTCAGACTAGCGGGAGCTCCTACGAGCAGTACTTC.

The rearrangement links TRBV27 to TRBJ1-1; 8 bases match TRBD1. The CDR3 is 12 amino acids. CDR1 and CDR2 (germline): MNHEY, SMNVEV (reference sequence). Losses at the gene ends were 4 bases for V and 11 bases for J; bases not matched to a gene: 6. CDR3 residues: CASSSTGGDAFF. CDR3 in DNA: TGTGCCAGCAGTTCCACAGGGGGGGATGCTTTCTTT.

This clone came up a few times. The chain links TRBV30 to TRBJ2-1, with 11 bases identical to TRBD2. The CDR3 contains 19 residues. Germline V lookup: CDR1 GTSNPN, CDR2 SVGIG (reference sequence). J lost 10 bases, V lost 4 bases, and 24 bases had no gene match. The DNA for the CDR3 is TGTGCCTGGATTGAGTGGATAAAAAATACTAGCGGGAGTACGGCGGAGCAGTTCTTC. Encoded protein: CAWIEWIKNTSGSTAEQFF.

This chain connects TRBV5-1 to TRBJ2-1; perhaps TRBD1 as D (5 bases). V lost 4 bases to trimming and J lost 12 bases, with 14 bases between them. This CDR3 contains 12 residues. Germline V gene data show CDR1 as SGHRS and CDR2 as YFSETQ. CDR3 sequence (DNA): TGCGCCAGCAGCGGTTCAGGGCAGGGGCAGTTCTTC. It specifies CASSGSGQGQFF.

The chain is built from TRBV18 and TRBJ2-2; unclear D gene. CDR3 length: 15 residues. Trimming stripped 0 bases from V and 7 bases from J, with 12 bases between. CDR1 is KGHSH and CDR2 is LQKENI in the germline V gene. The CDR3 sequence is CASSPPASQCGELFF. For the CDR3, the DNA is TGTGCCAGCTCACCACCGGCTAGTCAATGCGGGGAGCTGTTTTTT.

The chain recombines TRBV10-1 with TRBJ2-1; TRBD2 matches 10 bases. The CDR3 contains 16 residues. J lost 3 bases, V lost 5 bases, and 7 bases had no gene match. In germline, CDR1 is WNHNN, CDR2 SYGVQD (reference sequence). This chain's CDR3 is CASSTTAGGGYNEQFF. In nucleotides, the CDR3 is TGCGCCAGCAGTACAACAGCGGGAGGGGGCTACAATGAGCAGTTCTTC.

The rearrangement links TRBV13 to TRBJ2-1, with D possibly matching TRBD2 (5 bases). V lost 6 bases, J lost 4 bases, and 10 bases lay in between. CDR3 length: 13 amino acids. Germline-derived CDR1 and CDR2 are PRHDT and FYEKMQ (reference sequence). CDR3 sequence reads: CASRHTSYNEQFF. CDR3 bases: TGTGCCAGCAGGCACACTAGTTACAATGAGCAGTTCTTC.

In this sample, this clone turned up once. V and J are TRBV25-1 and TRBJ2-5; TRBD2 might be the D (5 bases). V was shortened by 5 bases and J by 5 bases, with 15 bases between the two germline ends. This CDR3 has 14 amino acids. Germline V gives CDR1 MGHDK, CDR2 SYGVNS. The CDR3 is CASSLLAIGETQYF. The CDR3 DNA is TGTGCCAGCAGTCTTTTAGCGATCGGGGAGACCCAGTACTTC. Variable domain in full (rest from reference TRBV25-1 and TRBJ2-5): EADIYQTPRYLVIGTGKKITLECSQTMGHDKMYWYQQDPGMELHLIHYSYGVNSTEKGDLSSESTVSRIRTEHFPLTLESARPSHTSQYLCASSLLAIGETQYFGPGTRLLVL.

V is TRBV4-1 and J is TRBJ1-1; D remains ambiguous. Trimming pared 3 bases from V and 5 bases from J, leaving 7 bases between. The CDR3 is 12 amino acids. Germline CDR1 is MGHRA and CDR2 is YSYEKL. In DNA form, the CDR3 reads TGCGCCAGCAGCCATCCCGGTACTGAAGCTTTCTTT. Translation gives CASSHPGTEAFF.

The genes are TRBV6-5 and TRBJ2-2; 12 nucleotides match TRBD2. Germline CDR1 and CDR2: MNHEY and SVGAGI. J gave up 7 bases and V 2 bases, and 5 bases lay outside the gene matches. The CDR3 has 16 amino acids. CDR3 residues: CASSYLALAGGGELFF. The CDR3 nucleotides read TGTGCCAGCAGTTACCTGGCACTAGCGGGAGGCGGGGAGCTGTTTTTT.

The chain couples TRBV4-2 to TRBJ1-2; tentative D call: TRBD1 (5 bases). Germline-derived CDR1 and CDR2 are LGHNA and YNFKEQ. The CDR3 has 16 amino acids. V was clipped by 5 bases and J by 3 bases, with 19 bases between them. Written as DNA, the CDR3 is TGTGCCAGCAGCGATTCTATTCAGGGAAAAGACTATGGCTACACCTTC. Translated, it gives CASSDSIQGKDYGYTF.

The chain combines TRBV5-6 with TRBJ2-5, with 8 nucleotides matching TRBD1. This CDR3 has 14 amino acids. With 4 bases clipped from V and 0 bases from J, the junction kept 2 bases outside the gene matches. Germline CDR1 is SGHDT and CDR2 is YYEEEE. CDR3 in amino acids: CASSPGGHQETQYF. The CDR3 coding sequence is TGTGCCAGCAGCCCAGGGGGCCACCAAGAGACCCAGTACTTC.

The chain joins TRBV20-1 to TRBJ2-3; no clear D gene. This CDR3 is built from 10 residues. Germline V gene sequence: CDR1 DFQATT, CDR2 SNEGSKA (reference sequence). Trimming cost V 5 bases and J 10 bases, with 10 bases left between them. Written as DNA, the CDR3 is TGCAGTGCTCGGGTGGGTCCGCAGTATTTT. It codes for CSARVGPQYF.

This chain uses TRBV6-1 with TRBJ2-1; TRBD2 agrees at 11 bases. V was pared by 3 bases and J by 3 bases, with 10 bases of the junction left unmatched. Germline values: CDR1 MNHNS, CDR2 SASEGT. This CDR3 has 18 residues. CDR3 residues: CASSDRTSGSLVYNEQFF. DNA for the CDR3: TGTGCCAGCAGTGACCGAACTAGCGGGAGCCTCGTCTACAATGAGCAGTTCTTC.

In DNA form, the CDR3 reads TGTGCCAGCAGGCCCGGGACAGGGGAAGACCTGGGCTCTGGAAACACCATATATTTT. Its translation: CASRPGTGEDLGSGNTIYF. The rearrangement links TRBV28 to TRBJ1-3; 10 bases align to TRBD1. The CDR3 runs to 19 residues. Germline CDR1 MDHEN, CDR2 SYDVKM. Unmatched junction bases numbered 14, after V lost 6 bases and J lost 0 bases.

The chain links TRBV5-1 to TRBJ2-5; D is perhaps TRBD2 (7 bases). The germline gives CDR1 SGHRS, CDR2 YFSETQ. The V end was cut by 0 bases, the J end by 5 bases, with 32 bases between. The CDR3 is 21 residues long. This chain's CDR3 is CASSLDRLGPSGPRGRETQYF. CDR3 DNA: TGCGCCAGCAGCTTGGACCGACTGGGTCCTAGCGGCCCAAGGGGGAGGGAGACCCAGTACTTC.

The chain has TRBV30 and TRBJ1-1, with 7 bases aligning to TRBD1. Per germline, CDR1 GTSNPN and CDR2 SVGIG (reference sequence). V was pared by 7 bases and J by 4 bases, with 12 bases of the junction left unmatched. This CDR3 has 14 amino acids. The CDR3: CASSSSQGTTEAFF. The DNA of the CDR3 is TGTGCCTCCTCGTCCTCACAGGGGACCACTGAAGCTTTCTTT.

The J gene is TRBJ2-5, the V gene TRBV28; 8 nucleotides line up with TRBD1. J lost 5 bases, V lost 0 bases, and 2 bases had no gene match. This CDR3 is 14 amino acids long. The V gene's germline CDR1 is MDHEN and CDR2 SYDVKM. The CDR3 DNA is TGTGCCAGCAGTTTATGGGGACAGGAGGAGACCCAGTACTTC. Encoded protein: CASSLWGQEETQYF.